The clone carrying this T cell receptor (beta chain) was seen only once. The antigen is undetermined. Here immunoSEQ multiplex PCR was the method, and the copy in TCRdb shows in-frame clones only, minus some. The repertoire consists of about 120,000 clones, with 93% occurring once and the leading ten covering over 0.15%. This sample is drawn from a study of OX40 agonist ivuxolimab in advanced cancers. Study-wide findings and caveats: Clonal expansion by week 6 occurred in CD4+ and CD8+ blood T cells (at 0.1 to 3.0 mg/kg). CD8+ T cells averaged more expanded clones than CD4+. Low normalized T-cell clonal expansion was also seen in some nonresponders.

With 5 bases clipped from V and 14 bases from J, the junction kept 13 bases outside the gene matches. Looked up from germline, CDR1 is SGHDN and CDR2 is FVKESK. The CDR3 consists of 13 residues. The specimen was CD4+ or CD8+ T cells sorted from blood, collected in a trial of the OX40 agonist ivuxolimab. The clonotype was recovered from an adult with an advanced solid tumor such as melanoma, head and neck, liver or kidney cancer. The chain links TRBV14 to TRBJ1-2; 8 nucleotides align to TRBD1. The DNA for the CDR3 is TGTGCCAGCAGCAACCAAGGGCAGGGGGCATTTACCTTC. This translates into CASSNQGQGAFTF.